This TCR beta chain was sequenced in a study of blood T cell repertoires in COVID-19. Overall study context: There were acute and convalescent COVID-19 samples, and they came from the United States, Italy and Spain. Sources were T cells, B-cell-depleted T cells, or PBMCs; the material itself was cDNA or gDNA.

J gave up 0 bases and V 5 bases, and 4 bases lay outside the gene matches. This CDR3 comprises 16 residues. Germline V gene lookup returns CDR1 SNHLY and CDR2 FYNNEI. As processed by the authors: Amplification of reference gene primers was used by the study to estimate nucleated cell counts. Generated by immunoSEQ multiplex PCR, the TCRdb table keeps only in-frame clones and is missing some. V, J and clone size derive from that table, while D and trimming were established from the DNA sequence. The sample lists about 140,000 clones; about nine tenths were seen once. The V call is TRBV2, the J call TRBJ2-3, with 11 bases identical to TRBD2. The source of this sequence is a woman aged 80 or over with acute or convalescent COVID-19. The sequenced material came from peripheral blood. CDR3 in DNA: TGTGCCAGCAGTTCCCGACTAGCGGGGAGCACAGATACGCAGTATTTT. This translates into CASSSRLAGSTDTQYF.